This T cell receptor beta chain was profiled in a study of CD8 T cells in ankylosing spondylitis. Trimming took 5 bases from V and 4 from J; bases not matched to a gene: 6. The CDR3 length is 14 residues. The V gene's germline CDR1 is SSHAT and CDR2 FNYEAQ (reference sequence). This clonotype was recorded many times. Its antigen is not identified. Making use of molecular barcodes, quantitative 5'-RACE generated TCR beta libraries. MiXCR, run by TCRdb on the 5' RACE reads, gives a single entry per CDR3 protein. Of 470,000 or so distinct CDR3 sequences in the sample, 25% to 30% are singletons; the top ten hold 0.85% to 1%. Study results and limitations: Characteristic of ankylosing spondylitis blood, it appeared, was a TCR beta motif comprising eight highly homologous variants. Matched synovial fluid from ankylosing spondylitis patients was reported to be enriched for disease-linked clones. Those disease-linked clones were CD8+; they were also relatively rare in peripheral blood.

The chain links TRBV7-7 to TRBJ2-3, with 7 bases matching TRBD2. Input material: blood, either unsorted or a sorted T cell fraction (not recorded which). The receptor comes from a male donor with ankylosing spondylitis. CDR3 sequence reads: CASSPASGSDTQYF. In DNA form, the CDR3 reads TGTGCCAGCAGCCCTGCTAGCGGATCAGATACGCAGTATTTT.